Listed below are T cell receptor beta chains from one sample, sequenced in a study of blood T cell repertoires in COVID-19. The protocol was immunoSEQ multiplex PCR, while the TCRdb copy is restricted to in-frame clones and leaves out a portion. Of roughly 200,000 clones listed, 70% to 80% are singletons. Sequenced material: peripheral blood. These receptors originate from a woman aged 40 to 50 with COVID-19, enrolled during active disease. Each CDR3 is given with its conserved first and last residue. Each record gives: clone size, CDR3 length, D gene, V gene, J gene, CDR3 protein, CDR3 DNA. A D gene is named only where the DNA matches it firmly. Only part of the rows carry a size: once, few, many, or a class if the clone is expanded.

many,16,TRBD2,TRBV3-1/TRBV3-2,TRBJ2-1,CASSHPPGGGADEQFF,TGTGCCAGCAGCCACCCTCCGGGCGGGGGGGCCGATGAGCAGTTCTTC
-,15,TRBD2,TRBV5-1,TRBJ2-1,CASSRGLADYNEQFF,TGCGCCAGCAGCCGGGGACTAGCGGATTACAATGAGCAGTTCTTC
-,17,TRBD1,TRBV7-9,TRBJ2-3,CASSLLWTGVVTDTQYF,TGTGCCAGCAGCTTACTTTGGACAGGGGTGGTGACAGATACGCAGTATTTT
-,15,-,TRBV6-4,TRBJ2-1,CASSREDREGWEQFF,TGTGCCAGCAGCCGCGAGGACAGGGAGGGATGGGAGCAGTTCTTC
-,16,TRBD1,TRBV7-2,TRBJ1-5,CASSSQGVYSNQPQHF,TGTGCCAGCAGCTCCCAGGGGGTATATAGCAATCAGCCCCAGCATTTT
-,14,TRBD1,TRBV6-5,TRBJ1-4,CASSSQGAREKLFF,TGTGCCAGCAGTTCACAGGGGGCGCGTGAAAAACTGTTTTTT
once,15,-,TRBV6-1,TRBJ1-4,CASSELRGRNEKLFF,TGTGCCAGCAGTGAACTTCGGGGTAGAAATGAAAAACTGTTTTTT
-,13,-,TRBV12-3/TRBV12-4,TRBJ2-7,CASSWYGAYEQYF,TGTGCCAGCAGTTGGTACGGGGCCTACGAGCAGTACTTC
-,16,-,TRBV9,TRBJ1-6,CASSVDGQGLNSPLHF,TGTGCCAGCAGCGTAGACGGTCAGGGGCTCAATTCACCCCTCCACTTT
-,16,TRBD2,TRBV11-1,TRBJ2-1,CASSLPASGGTGEQFF,TGTGCCAGCAGCTTACCGGCTAGCGGGGGAACGGGTGAGCAGTTCTTC
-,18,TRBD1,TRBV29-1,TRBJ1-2,CSIWAPGTGGALSYGYTF,TGCAGCATCTGGGCCCCAGGGACAGGGGGCGCGTTATCCTATGGCTACACCTTC
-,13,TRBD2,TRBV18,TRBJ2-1,CATGGAIHNEQFF,TGTGCCACCGGGGGGGCCATCCACAATGAGCAGTTCTTC
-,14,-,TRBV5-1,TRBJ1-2,CASSSSGVGYGYTF,TGCGCCAGCAGCTCCTCAGGGGTTGGCTATGGCTACACCTTC
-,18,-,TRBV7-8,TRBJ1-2,CASSPRLRDTRPGEGYTF,TGTGCCAGCAGCCCACGCCTTAGAGACACCCGCCCGGGGGAGGGCTACACCTTC
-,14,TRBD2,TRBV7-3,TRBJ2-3,CASSPGGISDTQYF,TGTGCCAGCAGCCCGGGGGGGATATCAGATACGCAGTATTTT
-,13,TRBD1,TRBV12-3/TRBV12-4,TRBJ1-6,CASSFDRDSPLHF,TGTGCCAGCAGTTTTGACAGGGATTCACCCCTCCACTTT
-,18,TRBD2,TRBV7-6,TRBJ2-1,CASSSYPTGGSQIDEQFF,TGTGCCAGCAGCTCATACCCGACTGGCGGGAGTCAAATCGATGAGCAGTTCTTC
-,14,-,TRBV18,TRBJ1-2,CASSPRSQDYGYTF,TGTGCCAGCTCACCACGAAGTCAGGACTATGGCTACACCTTC
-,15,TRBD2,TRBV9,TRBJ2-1,CASSGAGGPGYEQFF,TGTGCCAGCAGCGGAGCGGGAGGGCCGGGGTATGAGCAGTTCTTC
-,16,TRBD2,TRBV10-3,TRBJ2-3,CAISVLAGVGTDTQYF,TGTGCCATCAGCGTTTTAGCGGGAGTGGGCACAGATACGCAGTATTTT
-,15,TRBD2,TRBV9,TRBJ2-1,CASSSPPGLAHEQFF,TGTGCCAGCAGCTCACCGCCCGGACTAGCGCACGAGCAGTTCTTC
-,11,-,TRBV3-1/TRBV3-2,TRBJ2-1,CASRLRNEQFF,TGTGCCAGCAGACTCAGGAATGAGCAGTTCTTC
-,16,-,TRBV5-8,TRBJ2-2,CASPRGQRVYTGELFF,TGTGCCAGCCCTAGGGGACAGCGGGTGTACACCGGGGAGCTGTTTTTT
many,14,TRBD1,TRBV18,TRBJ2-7,CASSPGQGAREQYF,TGTGCCAGCTCACCGGGCCAGGGGGCGAGGGAGCAGTACTTC
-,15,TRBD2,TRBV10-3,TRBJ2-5,CAISEVLAGGETQYF,TGTGCCATCAGTGAGGTGCTAGCGGGAGGGGAGACCCAGTACTTC
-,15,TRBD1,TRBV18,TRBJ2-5,CASSGRPGGAETQYF,TGTGCCAGCTCAGGCCGTCCAGGGGGCGCCGAGACCCAGTACTTC
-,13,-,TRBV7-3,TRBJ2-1,CASSPLADNEQFF,TGTGCCAGCAGCCCCCTAGCTGACAATGAGCAGTTCTTC
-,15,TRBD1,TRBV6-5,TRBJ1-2,CASRRTGGRDRGYTF,TGTGCCAGCAGACGGACAGGGGGCCGGGATAGGGGCTACACCTTC
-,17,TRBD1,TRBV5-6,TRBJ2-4,CASSVITGGMLQNIQYF,TGTGCCAGCAGCGTGATAACAGGGGGCATGTTGCAAAACATTCAGTACTTC